One and the same sample provided the 5 T cell receptor beta chains below, sequenced in a study of T cells in Graves' hyperthyroidism and ophthalmopathy. TCR beta CDR3 regions were amplified from RNA. Initially, a first-round RT-PCR of the TCR CDR3 employed the HTBI primer set. TCRdb used MiXCR to reprocess the multiplex PCR reads, holding one entry per CDR3 protein. The sample lists more than 300,000 distinct CDR3 sequences; 14% were seen once. The sample comprised blood. The receptor set was obtained from a woman aged 30 to 39 with Graves' ophthalmopathy.

This clonotype was recorded at least ten times. The genes are TRBV12-3 or TRBV12-4 and TRBJ2-3; D ambiguous. This CDR3 is 14 amino acids long. The ends were cut back, 5 bases at V and 1 base at J, with 10 bases in the middle. CDR3 residues: CASSISGGTDTQYF. CDR3 nucleotides: TGTGCCAGCAGTATCTCTGGGGGCACAGATACGCAGTATTTT.

Remarks on this clonotype: Being one base from a much bigger clone, this may be a read error. The chain is built from TRBV7-9 and TRBJ2-2; D is possibly TRBD1 (5 bases). V was cut by 4 bases and J by 6 bases, with 12 bases left in between. Germline CDR1 and CDR2: SEHNR and FQNEAQ (reference sequence). The CDR3 covers 14 residues. The CDR3 loop reads CASSSPQGPGELFF. CDR3 nucleotide sequence: TGTGCCAGCAGCTCTCCCCAGGGTCCCGGGGAGCTGTTTTTT.

This clonotype came up many times. The rearrangement links TRBV30 to TRBJ1-1; D might be TRBD1 (6 bases). CDR1 and CDR2 from the germline V gene are GTSNPN and SVGIG (reference sequence). The length of the CDR3 is 15 residues. Trimming stripped 2 bases from V and 1 base from J, with 14 bases between. The CDR3 loop reads CAWSSWGGQNTEAFF. Written as DNA, the CDR3 is TGTGCCTGGAGTTCATGGGGGGGGCAGAACACTGAAGCTTTCTTT.

This clonotype showed up many times. The chain is built from TRBV24-1 and TRBJ2-5; 7 positions agree with TRBD1. Trimming cost V 1 base and J 1 base; bases outside gene matches: 5. The CDR3 consists of 16 residues. Germline CDR1 and CDR2: KGHDR and SFDVKD. The CDR3 DNA reads as TGTGCCACCAGTGATTTTCGTACAGGGGCCCAAGAGACCCAGTACTTC. Encoded protein: CATSDFRTGAQETQYF.

This clonotype has ten or more counts. The chain has TRBV20-1 and TRBJ2-1; D assignment may be TRBD1 or TRBD2 (5 bases each). This CDR3 spans 12 amino acids. V lost 7 bases and J lost 4, with 11 bases in between. CDR1 is DFQATT, CDR2 SNEGSKA, per germline (reference sequence). CDR3 bases: TGCAGTGGGGGACGAAAGTACAATGAGCAGTTCTTC. Encoded protein: CSGGRKYNEQFF.